This TCR beta chain was captured in a study of blood T cell repertoires in COVID-19. Study-level information: The samples span acute and convalescent COVID-19 from the United States, Italy and Spain.

Those enrolled, adults aged roughly 18 to 95 years, came from roughly 22 US areas. Donors of Cohort 3 who recovered were those that had two negative PCRs, clearance, or symptom resolution. Trimming removed 5 bases from V and 8 bases from J, with 15 bases in between. Germline CDR1 and CDR2: SGHNT and YENEEA. This CDR3 has 13 residues. The repertoire was sequenced with immunoSEQ multiplex PCR; TCRdb's copy has only in-frame clones and lacks some. The profile shows about 410,000 clones, 90% of them singletons. The V gene is TRBV11-3, the J gene TRBJ1-2; possibly TRBD1 for D (5 bases). Sequenced sample: PBMCs or T cells enriched from blood (not recorded which). This receptor was identified in a man between 18 and 29 years old who had recovered from COVID-19. The chain's CDR3 is CASSQGDFGGYTF. The CDR3 bases are TGTGCCAGCAGCCAAGGGGACTTCGGGGGCTACACCTTC.